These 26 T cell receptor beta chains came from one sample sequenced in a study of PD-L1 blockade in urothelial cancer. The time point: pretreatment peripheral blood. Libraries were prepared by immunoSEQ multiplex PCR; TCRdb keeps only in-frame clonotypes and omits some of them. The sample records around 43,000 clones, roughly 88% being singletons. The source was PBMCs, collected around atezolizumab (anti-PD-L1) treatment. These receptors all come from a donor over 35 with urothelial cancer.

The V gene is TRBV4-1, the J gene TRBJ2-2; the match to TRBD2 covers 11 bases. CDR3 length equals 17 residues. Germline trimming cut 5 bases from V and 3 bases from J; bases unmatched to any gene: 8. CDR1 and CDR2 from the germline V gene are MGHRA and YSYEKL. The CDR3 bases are TGCGCCAGCAGCGTACTCGGACTAGCGGGTTACACCGGGGAGCTGTTTTTT. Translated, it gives CASSVLGLAGYTGELFF.

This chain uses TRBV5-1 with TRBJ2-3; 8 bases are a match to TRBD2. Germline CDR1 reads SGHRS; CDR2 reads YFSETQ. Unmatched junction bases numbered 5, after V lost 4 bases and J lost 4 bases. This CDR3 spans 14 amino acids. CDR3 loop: CASSPGGRADTQYF. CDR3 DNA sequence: TGCGCCAGCAGCCCGGGGGGGAGGGCAGATACGCAGTATTTT.

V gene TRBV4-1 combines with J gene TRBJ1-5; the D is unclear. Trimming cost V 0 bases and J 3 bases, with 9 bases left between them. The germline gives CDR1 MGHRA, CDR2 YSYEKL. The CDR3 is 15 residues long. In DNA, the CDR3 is TGCGCCAGCAGCCAAGATCCGGGGAACAATCAGCCCCAGCATTTT. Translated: CASSQDPGNNQPQHF.

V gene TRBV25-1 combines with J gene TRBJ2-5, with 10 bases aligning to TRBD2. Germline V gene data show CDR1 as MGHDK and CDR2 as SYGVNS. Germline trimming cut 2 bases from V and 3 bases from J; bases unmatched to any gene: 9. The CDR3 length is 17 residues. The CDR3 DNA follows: TGTGCCAGCAGTGAAGGCTCCACTAGCGGGACTAAAGAGACCCAGTACTTC. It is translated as CASSEGSTSGTKETQYF. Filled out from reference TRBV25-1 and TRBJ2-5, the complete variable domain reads EADIYQTPRYLVIGTGKKITLECSQTMGHDKMYWYQQDPGMELHLIHYSYGVNSTEKGDLSSESTVSRIRTEHFPLTLESARPSHTSQYLCASSEGSTSGTKETQYFGPGTRLLVL.

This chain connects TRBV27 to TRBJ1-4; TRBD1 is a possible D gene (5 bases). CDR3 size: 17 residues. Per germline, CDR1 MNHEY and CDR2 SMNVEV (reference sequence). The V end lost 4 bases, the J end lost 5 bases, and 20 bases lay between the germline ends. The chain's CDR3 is CASSSSPGAGRNEKLFF. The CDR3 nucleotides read TGTGCCAGCAGTTCCTCCCCTGGGGCAGGCCGCAATGAAAAACTGTTTTTT.

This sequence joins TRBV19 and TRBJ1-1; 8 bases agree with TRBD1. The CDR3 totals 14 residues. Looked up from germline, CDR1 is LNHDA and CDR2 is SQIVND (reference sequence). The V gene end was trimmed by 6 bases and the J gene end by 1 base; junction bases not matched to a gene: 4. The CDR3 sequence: CASSQGTGNTEAFF. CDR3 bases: TGTGCCAGTAGCCAAGGGACAGGGAACACTGAAGCTTTCTTT.

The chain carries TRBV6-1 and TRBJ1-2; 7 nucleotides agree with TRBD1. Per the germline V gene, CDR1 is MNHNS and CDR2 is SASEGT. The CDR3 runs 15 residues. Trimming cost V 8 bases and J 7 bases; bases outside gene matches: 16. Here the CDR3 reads CASSQPLYGTVGYTF. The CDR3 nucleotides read TGTGCCAGCTCCCAACCCCTCTACGGGACAGTTGGCTACACCTTC.

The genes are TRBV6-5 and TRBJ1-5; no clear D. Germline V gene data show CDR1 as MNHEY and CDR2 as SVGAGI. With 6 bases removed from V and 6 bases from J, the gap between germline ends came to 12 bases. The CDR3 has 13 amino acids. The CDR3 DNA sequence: TGTGCCAGCAGCCCTACCTGGAGTCAGCCCCAGCATTTT. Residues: CASSPTWSQPQHF.

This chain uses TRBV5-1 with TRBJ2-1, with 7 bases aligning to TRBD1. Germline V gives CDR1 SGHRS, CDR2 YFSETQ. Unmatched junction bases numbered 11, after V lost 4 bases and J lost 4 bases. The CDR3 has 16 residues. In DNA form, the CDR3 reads TGCGCCAGCAGCATCAGCACCGGGACAGTATACAATGAGCAGTTCTTC. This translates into CASSISTGTVYNEQFF. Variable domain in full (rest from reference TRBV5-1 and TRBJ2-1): KAGVTQTPRYLIKTRGQQVTLSCSPISGHRSVSWYQQTPGQGLQFLFEYFSETQRNKGNFPGRFSGRQFSNSRSEMNVSTLELGDSALYLCASSISTGTVYNEQFFGPGTRLTVL.

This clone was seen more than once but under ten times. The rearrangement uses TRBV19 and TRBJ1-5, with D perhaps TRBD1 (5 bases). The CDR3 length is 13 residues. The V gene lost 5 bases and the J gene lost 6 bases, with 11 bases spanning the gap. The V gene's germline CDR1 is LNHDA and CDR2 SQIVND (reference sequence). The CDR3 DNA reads TGTGCCAGTAGTGCCAGGGTGATTCAGCCCCAGCATTTT. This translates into CASSARVIQPQHF.

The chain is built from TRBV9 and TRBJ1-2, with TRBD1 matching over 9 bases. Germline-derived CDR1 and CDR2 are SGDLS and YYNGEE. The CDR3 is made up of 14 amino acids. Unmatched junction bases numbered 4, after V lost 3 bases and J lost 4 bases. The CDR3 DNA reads TGTGCCAGCAGCGAGGGACAGGGAGCCTATGGCTACACCTTC. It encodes CASSEGQGAYGYTF.

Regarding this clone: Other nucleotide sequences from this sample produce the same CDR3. The CDR3 DNA sequence: TGTGCCAGCAGCTTAGTGGGGGGAGGCAATCAGCCCCAGCATTTT. This translates into CASSLVGGGNQPQHF. The chain has TRBV7-2 and TRBJ1-5; D possibly corresponds to TRBD1 (5 bases). Trimming cost V 1 base and J 2 bases, with 9 bases left between them. Germline lookup yields CDR1 SGHTA and CDR2 FQGNSA. CDR3 length: 15 amino acids.

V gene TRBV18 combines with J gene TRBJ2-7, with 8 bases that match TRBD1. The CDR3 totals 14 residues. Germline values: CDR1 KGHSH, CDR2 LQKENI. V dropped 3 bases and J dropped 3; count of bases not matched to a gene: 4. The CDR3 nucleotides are TGTGCCAGCTCACCGGGACAGGAAAGCTACGAGCAGTACTTC. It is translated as CASSPGQESYEQYF.

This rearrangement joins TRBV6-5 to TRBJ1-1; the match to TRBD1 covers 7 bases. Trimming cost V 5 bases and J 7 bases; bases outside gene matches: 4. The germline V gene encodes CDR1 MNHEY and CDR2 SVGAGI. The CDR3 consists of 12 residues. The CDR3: CASSQRQGEAFF. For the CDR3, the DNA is TGTGCCAGCAGTCAGAGACAGGGTGAAGCTTTCTTT.

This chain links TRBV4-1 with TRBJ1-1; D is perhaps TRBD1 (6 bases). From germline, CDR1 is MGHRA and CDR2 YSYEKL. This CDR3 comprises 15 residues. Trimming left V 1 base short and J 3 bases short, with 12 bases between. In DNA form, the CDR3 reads TGCGCCAGCAGCCAAGCCCTGGGGGGGCACACTGAAGCTTTCTTT. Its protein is CASSQALGGHTEAFF.

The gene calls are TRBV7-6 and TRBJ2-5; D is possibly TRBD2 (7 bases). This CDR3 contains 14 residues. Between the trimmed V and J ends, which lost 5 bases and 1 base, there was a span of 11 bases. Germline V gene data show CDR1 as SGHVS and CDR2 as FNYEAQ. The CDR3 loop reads CASSQGGGQETQYF. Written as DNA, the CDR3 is TGTGCCAGCAGCCAGGGAGGGGGCCAAGAGACCCAGTACTTC.

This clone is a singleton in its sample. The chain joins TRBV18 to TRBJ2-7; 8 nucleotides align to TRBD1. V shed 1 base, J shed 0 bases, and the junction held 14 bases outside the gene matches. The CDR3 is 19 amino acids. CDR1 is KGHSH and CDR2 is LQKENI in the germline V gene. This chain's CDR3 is CASSPRTGHTFISSYEQYF. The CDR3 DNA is TGTGCCAGCTCACCACGGACAGGGCATACCTTCATCAGCTCCTACGAGCAGTACTTC.

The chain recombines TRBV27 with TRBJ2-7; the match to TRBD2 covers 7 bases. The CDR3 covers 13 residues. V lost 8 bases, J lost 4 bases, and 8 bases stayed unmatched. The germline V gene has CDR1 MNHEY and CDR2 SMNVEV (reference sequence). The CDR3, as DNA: TGTGCCAGCTCCTGGACTAGTCGGTACGAGCAGTACTTC. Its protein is CASSWTSRYEQYF.

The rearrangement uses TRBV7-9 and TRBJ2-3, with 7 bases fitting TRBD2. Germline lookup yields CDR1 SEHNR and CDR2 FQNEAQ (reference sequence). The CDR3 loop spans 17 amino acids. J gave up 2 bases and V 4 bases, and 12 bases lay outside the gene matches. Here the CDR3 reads CASSSLGGAGPTDTQYF. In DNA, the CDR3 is TGTGCCAGCAGCTCCCTCGGAGGAGCGGGACCCACAGATACGCAGTATTTT.

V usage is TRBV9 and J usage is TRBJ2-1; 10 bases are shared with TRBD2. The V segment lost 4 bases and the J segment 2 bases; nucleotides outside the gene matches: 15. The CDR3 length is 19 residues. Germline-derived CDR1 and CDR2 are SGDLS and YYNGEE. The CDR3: CASSPRTSGHLAAYNEQFF. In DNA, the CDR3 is TGTGCCAGCAGCCCGAGGACTAGCGGTCATTTGGCGGCCTACAATGAGCAGTTCTTC.

CDR3 in DNA: TGTGCCAGCAGTTACCCCCCGGCGGGGTGGGGGGCTTTCTTT. Amino acid sequence: CASSYPPAGWGAFF. V and J are TRBV6-6 and TRBJ1-1; a possible D gene is TRBD1 (5 bases). V lost 2 bases, J lost 11 bases, and 18 bases lay in between. CDR3 length equals 14 residues. The V gene's germline CDR1 is MNHNY and CDR2 SVGAGI (reference sequence).

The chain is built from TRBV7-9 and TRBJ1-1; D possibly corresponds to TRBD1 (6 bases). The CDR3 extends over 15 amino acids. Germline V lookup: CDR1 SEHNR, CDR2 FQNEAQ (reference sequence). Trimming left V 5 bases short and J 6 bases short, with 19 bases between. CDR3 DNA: TGTGCCAGCAGCCAGCCCGGGGCAGGGGTTCCTGAAGCTTTCTTT. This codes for CASSQPGAGVPEAFF.

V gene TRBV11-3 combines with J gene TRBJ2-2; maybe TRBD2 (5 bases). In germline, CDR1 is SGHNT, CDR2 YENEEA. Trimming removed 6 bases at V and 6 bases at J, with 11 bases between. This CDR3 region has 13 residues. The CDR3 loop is CASRRAGAGELFF. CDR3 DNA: TGTGCCAGCAGGCGAGCCGGGGCCGGGGAGCTGTTTTTT.

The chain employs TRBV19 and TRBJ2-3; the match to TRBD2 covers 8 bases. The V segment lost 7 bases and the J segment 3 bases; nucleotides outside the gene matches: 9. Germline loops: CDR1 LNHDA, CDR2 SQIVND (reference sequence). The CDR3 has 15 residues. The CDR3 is CASKSPQRGTDTQYF. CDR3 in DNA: TGTGCCAGTAAATCCCCCCAGCGGGGGACAGATACGCAGTATTTT.

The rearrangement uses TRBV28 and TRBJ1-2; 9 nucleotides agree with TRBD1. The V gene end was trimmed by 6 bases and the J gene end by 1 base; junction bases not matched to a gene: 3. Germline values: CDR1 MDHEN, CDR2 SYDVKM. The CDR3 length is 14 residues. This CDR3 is CASSRDRVNYGYTF. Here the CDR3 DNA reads TGTGCCAGCAGCAGGGACAGGGTTAACTATGGCTACACCTTC.

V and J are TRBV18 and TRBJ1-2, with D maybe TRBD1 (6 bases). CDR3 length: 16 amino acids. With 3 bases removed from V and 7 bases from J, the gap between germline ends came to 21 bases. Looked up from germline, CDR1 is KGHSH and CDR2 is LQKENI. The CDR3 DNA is TGTGCCAGCTCACCCGAACCGGGACACACGCTCCCTGGCTACACCTTC. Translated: CASSPEPGHTLPGYTF.